This T cell receptor (beta chain) was identified in a study of cytomegalovirus exposure and HLA in healthy donors (dated by TCRdb to 2017 to 2019). Some background on the complete study: In an earlier analysis of roughly 500 of the donors, roughly 300 Gb of sequence data and some 120 million unique TCR beta sequences from roughly 190 million T cells were reported. The study combined high-throughput TCR immunosequencing, statistical association of individual TCRs with disease status, and machine learning to predict cytomegalovirus infection status. Donor age, sex, ethnicity and CMV serostatus were compiled together with the repertoire data. A separate validation cohort of roughly 130 different subjects was used in addition to the roughly 700-subject first cohort. Of the roughly 420 genotyped donors, roughly 80% were placed in the genetic ancestry cluster associated with self-reported Caucasian donors. All discovery cohort repertoires had been generated using a single sequencing platform. To study patterns of TCR occurrence, a later analysis re-analyzed previously published TCR beta repertoires from 550 to 800 donors and added high-resolution HLA genotyping. Among 398 genotyped donors of the cohort, an average of approximately 220,000 unique TCR beta nucleotide sequences was sequenced per donor, of which about 18% were non-productive. To decide whether each TCR beta V gene segment behaved as functional or pseudogenic, an earlier analysis of some 580 of the donors relied on high-throughput TCR beta sequencing. Typing coverage varied by locus: roughly 620-640 donors for A, B, C, DRB1 and DQB1; approximately 560 for DQA1; nearly 610 for DPA1; under 490 for DPB1. Several DR-DQ haplotypes were treated as single units for association and clustering because of strong linkage in the cohort. The T cell repertoires of about 700 subjects were profiled by immunosequencing and related to cytomegalovirus serostatus. About 330 gigabases of sequencing data and around 85 million unique TCR sequences made up an early release that covered approximately 620 HLA-typed donors. The study aimed to test whether cataloging public T cell receptors could reveal signatures of past pathogen exposure. Class I and class II HLA loci were covered by the typing at four-digit resolution. In a later genetic analysis, genome-wide SNP genotypes for about three fifths of the roughly 670 donors were used, and that subset was treated as a discovery cohort. Rather than using new phenotypic data, the later analysis identified candidate immune exposures from TCR beta sequences and from how often those sequences occurred across donors. Results and caveats for the whole study, not just this receptor: A later analysis found that TCR association rates varied across HLA loci, with DRB1 alleles showing the most associated TCRs and HLA-C alleles the fewest. A cluster of highly shared sequence variants was judged likely to represent a technical artifact of the sequencing pipeline. A further reported finding was that TCR beta sequences accurately predicted the HLA-A and HLA-B alleles for most subjects in the first cohort. The earlier analysis of 587 of the donors excluded roughly 17 rarely observed V segments, including chromosome 9 orphons, because counts were too low. In a later analysis, about 17,000 TCR beta sequences were associated with specific HLA alleles at a false discovery rate of 0.05. In vitro tests confirmed that a few of the cytomegalovirus-associated TCR beta chains recognize cytomegalovirus antigens. When HLA alleles, especially DR and DQ, strongly co-occurred, attributing TCR associations to individual alleles was difficult. An earlier analysis of 587 of the donors showed that most TCR beta V segments appeared in productive rearrangements either about 90% or about 30% of the time, which broadly matched IMGT annotations. A later analysis found that HLA-associated TCR beta chains were more clonally expanded and had lower generation probabilities than equally common non-associated chains. In a later analysis, most CMV-associated TCR beta chains were found to appear HLA-restricted, with HLA associations seemingly driven largely by CMV exposure. Linkage disequilibrium might explain the correlated functional status among segregating V segments, but an unknown experimental factor could not be excluded. The only immune exposure information available for the cohort was CMV serostatus. Across donors, most TCR sequences were observed very rarely, whereas some public TCRs were present in many individuals. Roughly uniform sequencing depth across donors was assumed in presence/absence analyses, although this assumption may not hold. Only TCR beta chains were sequenced in this cohort, and the absence of alpha or paired-chain data limited detectable features. An association between a missense DCLRE1C variant and V-gene and J-gene trimming of TCR beta chains was found in a later genetic analysis and replicated in an independent cohort. HLA typing was unavailable for some donors at each locus, so association tests used only the typed subset. According to the authors, the approach could potentially be generalized to other disease states and immunological phenotypes. A later analysis reported that several top co-occurrence clusters appeared linked to parvovirus B19, influenza, CMV and Epstein-Barr virus. A total of fewer than 200 TCR beta chains were listed by the study as associated with cytomegalovirus. The classifier was reported to diagnose cytomegalovirus status with high specificity and sensitivity in both the original cohort and the validation cohort. In a later genetic analysis, fewer N-insertions in productive TCRs were reported among donors in an Asian-associated ancestry cluster than the roughly 700-donor mean.

A word on this clone: What antigen it recognizes has not been identified. Within one base of it there is no much larger clone, and no base qualities were kept.

The cohort was made up of 666 healthy bone marrow donors. At the time of sampling, every cohort member was nominally healthy, though immune exposures that went unrecorded were likely present. The donor was CMV seropositive and belonged to the group of over 250 seropositive cohort members. A peripheral blood sample was collected from each donor, and TCR beta sequencing was performed on peripheral blood mononuclear cells. Genomic DNA was extracted from the blood cell samples with the Qiagen DNeasy Blood Extraction Kit. Receptor amplification or capture employed the immunoSEQ multiplex PCR assay. The multiplex PCR relied on a mix of 60 forward primers for TCR Vbeta segments and 13 reverse primers for TCR Jbeta segments. The CDR3 region of rearranged TCR beta genes was amplified from genomic DNA with a multiplex PCR assay. The amplified TCR beta libraries were sequenced on the Illumina HiSeq System as 87-base-pair reads. Regarding the original processing steps: Across the roughly 670 repertoires, a later analysis counted 75 million to 90 million unique TCR beta chains, around 11 million of which were shared by at least two donors. To remove PCR and sequencing errors, raw reads were error-corrected and collapsed into unique sequences using a nearest-neighbor algorithm that merged closely related sequences. V, D and J gene segments were assigned by aligning CDR3 sequences to IMGT reference sequences. For a sequence to be retained, a match of at least six nucleotides was required to both a V gene segment and a J gene segment. Rearrangements were called productive when the CDR3 lacked stop codons and stayed in frame with V and J; all others were non-productive. CDR3 was defined by IMGT convention, running from the second conserved V-encoded cysteine to the conserved J-encoded phenylalanine. In an earlier analysis of around 600 of the donors, sequences lacking an unambiguous match to a single V gene segment were excluded. An earlier analysis of 587 of the donors classified V segments as functional when productive rearrangements were above 56.7% and as segregating when the standard deviation between donors was above 5%. A statistical classification framework was built to diagnose cytomegalovirus status from the catalog of TCR beta chain sequences. In a later analysis, V and J genes were assigned by comparing TCR nucleotide sequences against IMGT/GENE-DB human TR gene sequences. Using the TCRdist pipeline, a later analysis assigned CDR3 sequences along with most-parsimonious VDJ recombination scenarios. In a later analysis, every TCR beta chain was defined by the combination of its CDR3 amino acid sequence and its V-gene family, and reads without a unique V-gene family were dropped. A later analysis removed 592 highly shared, low-generation-probability nucleotide sequences to deal with suspected cross-contamination and a sequencing artifact. In a later analysis, a clonal expansion index for each public chain was calculated from normalized within-repertoire ranks of inferred template counts. Generation probabilities in a later analysis came from a VDJ recombination model fitted to out-of-frame rearrangements, and those results were checked against IGoR. In a later analysis, hypergeometric tests were used to score TCR-TCR, TCR-HLA and TCR-CMV co-occurrence, with a repertoire-size bias correction applied to TCR pairs. False discovery rates were estimated in a later analysis by permuting HLA or CMV assignments 20 times. In a later analysis, co-occurring TCRs were grouped using DBSCAN, and TCRdist sequence similarity was added for clustering within HLA-allele-positive subsets. For co-occurrence clustering, repertoires with fewer than 30,000 or more than 120,000 public chains were excluded, along with roughly 5 repertoires with anomalous nucleotide sharing. Sourced from immuneACCESS, this table was stored by TCRdb with only in-frame sequences that have V and J called. A share of the clones is absent; for the studies checked, an unresolved V gene accounts for under half, and the remainder has no known explanation. V and J calls and clone size follow that table, whereas D and trimming were derived from the DNA. For this sample there are about 180,000 clones; 77% appear just once. In total, the top ten clones hold more than 3% of the sample.

Sequencing was carried out using PBMCs. The receptor comes from a woman aged 55-69 years in good health and CMV-seropositive.

The sequenced DNA is TGTGCCAGCAGCGTAGCAGCGGGGGGGCCCTCCTACGAGCAGTACTTC. Its coded protein is CASSVAAGGPSYEQYF. The chain is made from TRBV9 and TRBJ2-7, with 10 bases matching TRBD2. V lost 0 bases and J lost 0 bases, and the count of bases not matched to a germline gene is 3. CDR1 and CDR2, per the germline V gene, are SGDLS and YYNGEE. The CDR3 holds 16 amino acids from the cysteine to the phenylalanine. CDR3 DNA is the only sequence kept; it has 48 bases, read in frame from the first base.